Here is one T cell receptor beta chain with its context. This record comes from a study of OX40 agonist ivuxolimab in advanced cancers. Overall study context: Those enrolled were 70% to 85% male, with a mean age of about 66 years and ages from about 20 to 80.

Per the germline V gene, CDR1 is SEHNR and CDR2 is FQNEAQ (reference sequence). CDR3 length equals 14 residues. V trimming: 3 bases; J trimming: 2 bases; junction bases outside the gene matches: 1. A history of autoimmune disease or systemic immunosuppression excluded patients. Some clones are missing from TCRdb's copy, which holds only in-frame ones; the method was immunoSEQ multiplex PCR. Among about 72,000 clones, 85% to 90% were seen once, and the ten largest hold about an eighth. The sample in question was CD4+ or CD8+ T cells sorted from blood, obtained in a trial of the OX40 agonist ivuxolimab. The source is an adult with an advanced solid tumor such as melanoma, head and neck, liver or kidney cancer. The gene calls are TRBV7-9 and TRBJ2-7, with 10 bases that match TRBD1. This CDR3 reads CASSLGTGAYEQYF. The CDR3 region has the DNA TGTGCCAGCAGCTTGGGGACAGGGGCCTACGAGCAGTACTTC.